This entry concerns a single TCR beta chain. This specimen belongs to a study of blood T cell repertoires in COVID-19. Study-wide context: T cells, B-cell-depleted T cells, or PBMCs supplied cDNA or gDNA.

As processed by the authors: Amplification of reference gene primers was used by the study to estimate nucleated cell counts. Produced via immunoSEQ multiplex PCR; TCRdb's table is partial and in-frame only. The V and J calls and clone size were taken over from that table, and D and trimming were inferred from the DNA. The table records around 200,000 clones, 65% to 85% of them present only once. Everyone who took part was roughly 18 to 89 years old, and they came from about two dozen US areas. Cohorts were determined from participant-reported clinical history. Trimming removed 7 bases from V and 1 base from J, with 16 bases in between. The CDR3 totals 15 residues. CDR1 is MNHEY and CDR2 is SVGAGI in the germline V gene.

The sequence derives from a woman aged 40-49 years with acute COVID-19. Sequencing was carried out using PBMCs or T cells enriched from blood (not recorded which). The rearrangement uses TRBV6-5 and TRBJ1-2; D gene ambiguous. The CDR3 DNA reads TGTGCCAGCAAAGGCTCCACAGCCCTTAACTATGGCTACACCTTC. Its translation: CASKGSTALNYGYTF.